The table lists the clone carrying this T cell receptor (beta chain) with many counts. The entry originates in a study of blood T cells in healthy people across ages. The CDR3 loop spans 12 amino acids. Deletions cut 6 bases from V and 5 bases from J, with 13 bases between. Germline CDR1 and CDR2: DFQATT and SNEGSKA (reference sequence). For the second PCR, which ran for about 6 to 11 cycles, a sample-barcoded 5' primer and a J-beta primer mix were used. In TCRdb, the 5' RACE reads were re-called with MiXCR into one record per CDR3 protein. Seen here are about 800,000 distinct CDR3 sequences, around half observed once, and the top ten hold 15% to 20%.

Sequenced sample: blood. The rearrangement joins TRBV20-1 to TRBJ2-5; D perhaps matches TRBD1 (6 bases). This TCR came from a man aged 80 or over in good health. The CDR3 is CSAGPGEETQYF. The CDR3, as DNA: TGCAGTGCCGGGCCAGGGGAGGAGACCCAGTACTTC.